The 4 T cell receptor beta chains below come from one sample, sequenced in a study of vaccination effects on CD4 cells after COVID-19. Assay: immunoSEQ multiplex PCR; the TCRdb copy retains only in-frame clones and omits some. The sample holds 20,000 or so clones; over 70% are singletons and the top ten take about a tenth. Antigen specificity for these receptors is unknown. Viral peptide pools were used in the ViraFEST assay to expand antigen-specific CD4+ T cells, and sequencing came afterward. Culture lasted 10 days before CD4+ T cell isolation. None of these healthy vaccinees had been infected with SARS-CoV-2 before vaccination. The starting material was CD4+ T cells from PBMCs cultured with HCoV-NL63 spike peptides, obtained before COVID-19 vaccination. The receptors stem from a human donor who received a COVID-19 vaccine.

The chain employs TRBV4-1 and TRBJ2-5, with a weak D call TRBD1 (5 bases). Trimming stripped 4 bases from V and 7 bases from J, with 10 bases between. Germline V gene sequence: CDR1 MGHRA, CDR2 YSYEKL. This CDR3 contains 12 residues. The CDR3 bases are TGCGCCAGCAGCCCCAGGGATGGGACCCAGTACTTC. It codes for CASSPRDGTQYF.

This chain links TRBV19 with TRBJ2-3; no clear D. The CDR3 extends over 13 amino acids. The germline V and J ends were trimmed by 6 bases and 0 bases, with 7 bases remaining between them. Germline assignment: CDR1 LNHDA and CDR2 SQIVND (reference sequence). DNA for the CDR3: TGTGCCAGTAGACAGACTAGCACAGATACGCAGTATTTT. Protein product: CASRQTSTDTQYF. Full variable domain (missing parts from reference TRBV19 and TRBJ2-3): DGGITQSPKYLFRKEGQNVTLSCEQNLNHDAMYWYRQDPGQGLRLIYYSQIVNDFQKGDIAEGYSVSREKKESFPLTVTSAQKNPTAFYLCASRQTSTDTQYFGPGTRLTVL.

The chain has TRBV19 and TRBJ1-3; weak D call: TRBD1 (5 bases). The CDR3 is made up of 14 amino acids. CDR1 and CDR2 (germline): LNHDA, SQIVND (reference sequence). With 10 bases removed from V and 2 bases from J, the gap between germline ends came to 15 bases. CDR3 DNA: TGTGCCACCTTTGGGGGAAAGGCTGGAAACACCATATATTTT. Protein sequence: CATFGGKAGNTIYF.

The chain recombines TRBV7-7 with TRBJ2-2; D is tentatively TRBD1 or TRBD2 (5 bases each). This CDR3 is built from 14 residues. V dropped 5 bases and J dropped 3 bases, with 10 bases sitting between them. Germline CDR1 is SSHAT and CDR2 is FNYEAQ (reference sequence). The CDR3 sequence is CASSRDDYTGELFF. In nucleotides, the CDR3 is TGTGCCAGCAGCAGGGACGACTACACCGGGGAGCTGTTTTTT.